These 14 T cell receptor delta chains share one sample of origin, sequenced in a study of gamma-delta T cells after stem cell transplantation (dated by TCRdb to about 2016). The library was prepared using RT-PCR. The run used an Illumina MiSeq. Clones were re-identified by TCRdb from the public reads with CATT, and rows with the same DNA were merged. In all, the sample holds some 12,000 delta-chain clones, and less than 50% of those were seen once. Around 3% of the sample lies in the top ten. The sample taken for sequencing was gamma-delta T cells. The receptor set was obtained from a human donor. It is not recorded whose cells these are; they may come from a transplant donor.

This clone has a handful of counts. The rearrangement links TRDV1 to TRDJ1; D ambiguous. The CDR3 is made up of 14 amino acids. Trimming removed 2 bases from V and 1 base from J, with 8 bases in between. Germline CDR1 reads TSWWSYY; CDR2 reads QGS. CDR3 bases: TGTGCTCTTGGGGAAAAGGGGTTCACCGATAAACTCATCTTT. It encodes CALGEKGFTDKLIF.

By sample fraction, this clone is medium-sized (0.01 to 0.1%). Other nucleotide sequences from this sample produce the same CDR3. The chain couples TRDV2 to TRDJ1, with 8 bases fitting TRDD3. From germline, CDR1 is GEAIGNYY and CDR2 EKD. J gave up 3 bases and V 0 bases, and 2 bases lay outside the gene matches. The CDR3 is made up of 14 amino acids. CDR3 region: CACDTGLGADKLIF. The DNA of the CDR3 is TGTGCCTGTGACACCGGACTGGGGGCCGATAAACTCATCTTT.

Concerning this clone itself: One base away lies a much larger clone, so this may be a sequencing read error. The DNA of the CDR3 is TGTGCCTGTGACACCTGGGGATACCTTCACCCCACCAGCTCCTGGGACACCCGACAGATGTTTTTC. Translation gives CACDTWGYLHPTSSWDTRQMFF. The J gene is TRDJ3, the V gene TRDV2; TRDD3 agrees at 8 bases. The CDR3 totals 22 residues. In germline, CDR1 is GEAIGNYY, CDR2 EKD. V lost 0 bases to trimming and J lost 0 bases; unmatched junction nucleotides: 15.

This clone was seen a few times. An end of the junction differs from the germline gene, which may be a read error. Other DNA sequences from this sample encode an identical CDR3 as well. The V gene is TRDV3, the J gene TRDJ2, with D tentatively TRDD3 (6 bases). The germline V gene has CDR1 TVYSNPD and CDR2 GDNSRS (reference sequence). This CDR3 contains 21 residues. The DNA of the CDR3 is TGTGCCTTTTCTCTCCCGAAATTCTGGGGATCCGGGTCCTCCTTGACGGCACAACTCTTCTTT. The encoded protein is CAFSLPKFWGSGSSLTAQLFF.

On this clone: Other DNA sequences in this specimen translate into the identical CDR3. J is TRDJ1 and V is TRAV29/DV5; 12 nucleotides match TRDD3. V was pared by 1 base and J by 0 bases, with 22 bases of the junction left unmatched. The CDR3 contains 22 residues. The germline gives CDR1 NSMFDY, CDR2 ISSIKDK. CDR3 nucleotides: TGTGCAGCAAGCTACCTTCCTACTGGGGGATACTTATTTTACTCGTACACCGATAAACTCATCTTT. This gives the protein CAASYLPTGGYLFYSYTDKLIF.

A note on this clone: Relative to the germline gene, one junction end is altered; a read error may explain this. The genes are TRDV2 and TRDJ2; D not certain. CDR3 length: 14 residues. The germline V gene encodes CDR1 GEAIGNYY and CDR2 EKD. As DNA, the CDR3 is TGTGCCTGTGACACCGGGGTTGTGCCAGCCCAACGCTTCTTT. Residues: CACDTGVVPAQRFF.

The chain joins TRDV2 to TRDJ3; TRDD3 matches at 12 bases. Germline V gene lookup returns CDR1 GEAIGNYY and CDR2 EKD. This CDR3 contains 22 residues. The J segment lost 0 bases and the V segment lost 2 bases, leaving 13 bases of the junction unmatched. CDR3 sequence reads: CACDIVLGDTFLRSWDTRQMFF. CDR3 DNA: TGTGCCTGTGACATTGTACTGGGGGATACCTTTCTCCGCTCCTGGGACACCCGACAGATGTTTTTC.

CDR3: CALGERTSYLGERIYHTDKLIF. In nucleotides, the CDR3 is TGTGCTCTTGGGGAAAGGACGTCCTATTTGGGTGAGCGGATTTATCACACCGATAAACTCATCTTT. The rearrangement uses TRDV1 and TRDJ1; tentative D call: TRDD2 (5 bases). The CDR3 covers 22 residues. Trimming pared 2 bases from V and 0 bases from J, leaving 31 bases between. Germline V gene data show CDR1 as TSWWSYY and CDR2 as QGS.

This chain links TRDV1 with TRDJ1, with 8 nucleotides matching TRDD3. The trim removed 0 bases at V and 2 bases at J, leaving 23 bases unmatched. Germline loops: CDR1 TSWWSYY, CDR2 QGS. CDR3 length: 22 amino acids. CDR3 region: CALGELAPLEFWGTRSTDKLIF. The CDR3 nucleotides are TGTGCTCTTGGGGAACTAGCCCCTCTAGAGTTCTGGGGGACTCGTAGTACCGATAAACTCATCTTT.

This clone appeared a few times. The V gene is TRDV1, the J gene TRDJ1; TRDD3 matches 10 bases. With 4 bases clipped from V and 3 bases from J, the junction kept 20 bases outside the gene matches. The CDR3 loop spans 20 amino acids. Germline assignment: CDR1 TSWWSYY and CDR2 QGS. CDR3 amino acids: CALGVLPTYWGILWADKLIF. The CDR3, as DNA: TGTGCTCTTGGGGTCCTCCCTACGTACTGGGGGATCCTTTGGGCCGATAAACTCATCTTT.

The chain is built from TRAV29/DV5 and TRDJ2; the match to TRDD3 covers 8 bases. V lost 1 base, J lost 4 bases, and 15 bases stayed unmatched. Germline lookup yields CDR1 NSMFDY and CDR2 ISSIKDK. The CDR3 sequence is 18 residues long. CDR3 loop: CAASLGEGDTVRTAQLFF. The CDR3 bases are TGTGCAGCAAGCCTGGGGGAAGGGGATACTGTGCGGACAGCACAACTCTTCTTT.

The V gene is TRDV1, the J gene TRDJ1; 7 nucleotides align to TRDD3. Germline CDR1 reads TSWWSYY; CDR2 reads QGS. The junction had 7 bases not matched to a gene; V was cut back by 0 bases and J by 0 bases. This CDR3 is 17 amino acids long. DNA for the CDR3: TGTGCTCTTGGGGAACTCCCCTGGGGGGTACACACCGATAAACTCATCTTT. Translation: CALGELPWGVHTDKLIF.

This clone was seen only a few times. This chain's CDR3 is CAFSWGILGTDKLIF. The CDR3 nucleotides read TGTGCCTTTAGCTGGGGGATACTGGGTACCGATAAACTCATCTTT. The chain uses TRDV3 and TRDJ1; 11 bases match TRDD3. The CDR3 extends over 15 amino acids. V was clipped by 0 bases and J by 2 bases; unmatched bases: 5. Germline-derived CDR1 and CDR2 are TVYSNPD and GDNSRS (reference sequence). The full variable domain, rest sourced from reference TRDV3 and TRDJ1, is CDKVTQSSPDQTVASGSEVVLLCTYDTVYSNPDLFWYRIRPDYSFQFVFYGDNSRSEGADFTQGRFSVKHILTQKAFHLVISPVRTEDSATYYCAFSWGILGTDKLIFGKGTRVTVEP.

The chain employs TRDV3 and TRDJ1; 12 nucleotides agree with TRDD3. V lost 4 bases and J lost 0; bases outside the gene matches: 15. The CDR3 contains 18 residues. Germline V lookup: CDR1 TVYSNPD, CDR2 GDNSRS (reference sequence). The CDR3 spells CASRSCTGGYPYTDKLIF. The CDR3, as DNA: TGTGCCTCGAGATCCTGTACTGGGGGATACCCATACACCGATAAACTCATCTTT.